This T cell receptor beta chain was captured by sequencing in a study of cytotoxic CD8 clonotypes in ibrutinib-treated CLL. Study-wide context: It was after a median around twelve months of treatment, range 6 to 36, that response samples were taken.

The CDR3 covers 15 residues. V lost 5 bases and J 0 bases, leaving 14 bases between the germline ends. Germline CDR1 is LGHNA and CDR2 is YSLEER. Here immunoSEQ multiplex PCR was the method, and the copy in TCRdb shows in-frame clones only, minus some. The sample lists a few hundred thousand clones, around four fifths occurring once. The sequencing here drew on PBMCs, taken before ibrutinib treatment. The chain has TRBV4-3 and TRBJ2-7; D gene uncertain. The receptor was isolated from a human donor with chronic lymphocytic leukemia. The CDR3 DNA reads as TGCGCCAGCAGCAAAGCAGGCGGCCTCTCCTACGAGCAGTACTTC. Translated, it gives CASSKAGGLSYEQYF.